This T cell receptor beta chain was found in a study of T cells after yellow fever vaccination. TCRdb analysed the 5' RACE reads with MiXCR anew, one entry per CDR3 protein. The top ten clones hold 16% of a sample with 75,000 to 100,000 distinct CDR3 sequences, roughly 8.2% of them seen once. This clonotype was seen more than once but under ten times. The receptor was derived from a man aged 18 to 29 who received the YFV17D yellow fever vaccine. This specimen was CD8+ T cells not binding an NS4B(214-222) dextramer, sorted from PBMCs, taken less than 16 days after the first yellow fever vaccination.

CDR3 in DNA: TGTGCCAGCACCAAAGAAGGAAACACTGAAGCTTTCTTT. This translates into CASTKEGNTEAFF. This chain links TRBV6-2 or TRBV6-3 with TRBJ1-1; D unresolved. This CDR3 is 13 amino acids long. Germline V gene sequence: CDR1 MNHEY, CDR2 SVGEGT. Trimming shortened V by 7 bases and J by 2 bases, and 11 bases separated the two germline ends.